The 25 T cell receptor beta chains below all came from one sample that was sequenced in a study of T cell changes during pregnancy in multiple sclerosis. Some clones are missing from TCRdb's copy, which holds only in-frame ones; the method was immunoSEQ multiplex PCR. This table has around 59,000 clones, roughly 93% appearing once. Source: CD8+ T cells from peripheral blood mononuclear cells, taken in the second trimester of pregnancy. These receptors came from a female donor with multiple sclerosis, enrolled in a pregnancy study.

The chain carries TRBV27 and TRBJ1-6; D perhaps matches TRBD1 (6 bases). The CDR3 runs 15 residues. In germline, CDR1 is MNHEY, CDR2 SMNVEV (reference sequence). The V end lost 5 bases, the J end lost 8 bases, and 16 bases lay between the germline ends. The CDR3 DNA is TGTGCCAGCAGTCCCGGTGGGGGCGGCTATTCACCCCTCCACTTT. Translated, it gives CASSPGGGGYSPLHF.

This chain connects TRBV9 to TRBJ2-7; 8 bases align to TRBD1. Germline V CDR1 and CDR2: SGDLS, YYNGEE. CDR3 size: 14 residues. Trimming took 0 bases from V and 2 from J; bases not matched to a gene: 1. The DNA of the CDR3 is TGTGCCAGCAGCGTAGGGGGACAGGCCTACGAGCAGTACTTC. It codes for CASSVGGQAYEQYF. The complete variable domain, with remaining parts taken from reference TRBV9 and TRBJ2-7, reads DSGVTQTPKHLITATGQRVTLRCSPRSGDLSVYWYQQSLDQGLQFLIQYYNGEERAKGNILERFSAQQFPDLHSELNLSSLELGDSALYFCASSVGGQAYEQYFGPGTRLTVT.

A word on this clone: A read error may account for a junction end that differs from germline. The chain combines TRBV7-9 with TRBJ2-2, with 12 positions matching TRBD2. CDR1 and CDR2 from the germline V gene are SEHNR and FQNEAQ (reference sequence). The CDR3 runs 19 residues. Written as DNA, the CDR3 is TGTGCCAGCAGCCCACCCGCGACTAGCGGGAGTTCGAACAGCGGGGAGCTGTTTTTT. This gives the protein CASSPPATSGSSNSGELFF.

This clone has more than one count but fewer than ten. The chain employs TRBV19 and TRBJ1-1; D not resolved. V shed 3 bases and J shed 0 bases, with 11 bases lying between them. The CDR3 contains 15 residues. From germline, CDR1 is LNHDA and CDR2 SQIVND (reference sequence). The CDR3 region is CASSIHSTMNTEAFF. For the CDR3, the DNA is TGTGCCAGTAGTATCCACAGCACCATGAACACTGAAGCTTTCTTT.

This clone has only one observation. The chain couples TRBV19 to TRBJ2-1, with TRBD2 as a possible D gene (6 bases). V was clipped by 1 base and J by 8 bases, with 9 bases between them. CDR1 and CDR2 (germline): LNHDA, SQIVND (reference sequence). This CDR3 is built from 13 residues. Here the CDR3 reads CASSIGGAYEQFF. DNA of the CDR3: TGTGCCAGTAGTATAGGCGGGGCCTATGAGCAGTTCTTC.

CDR3 region: CASSLLTVGLYEQYF. CDR3 sequence (DNA): TGTGCCAGCAGTCTCCTAACGGTGGGCCTCTACGAGCAGTACTTC. The chain has TRBV2 and TRBJ2-7; the D is unclear. This CDR3 is built from 15 residues. Germline V gene lookup returns CDR1 SNHLY and CDR2 FYNNEI. The ends were cut back, 5 bases at V and 3 bases at J, with 17 bases in the middle.

The chain uses TRBV4-3 and TRBJ2-5; TRBD2 agrees at 14 bases. CDR1 and CDR2 from the germline V gene are LGHNA and YSLEER. V gave up 1 base and J gave up 1 base; unmatched junction bases: 2. The CDR3 covers 17 residues. The CDR3 DNA sequence: TGCGCCAGCAGCCAAGCCGGACTAGCGGGGGGCCAAGAGACCCAGTACTTC. This gives the protein CASSQAGLAGGQETQYF.

This chain connects TRBV29-1 to TRBJ2-2; possibly TRBD2 for D (6 bases). Trimming cost V 6 bases and J 7 bases, with 21 bases left between them. Per germline, CDR1 SQVTM and CDR2 ANQGSEA. The CDR3 runs 15 residues. CDR3 coding DNA: TGCAGCGTATTCGTGTGGGAGGCCGACATCGGGGAGCTGTTTTTT. Translating it yields CSVFVWEADIGELFF.

The gene calls are TRBV30 and TRBJ2-7; tentative D call: TRBD2 (5 bases). This CDR3 contains 11 residues. CDR1 is GTSNPN, CDR2 SVGIG, per germline (reference sequence). Trimming cost V 3 bases and J 6 bases, with 9 bases left between them. CDR3 sequence: CAWSGGGEQYF. CDR3 in DNA: TGTGCCTGGAGCGGAGGAGGCGAGCAGTACTTC.

This chain links TRBV5-1 with TRBJ2-5, with a possible D match to TRBD2 (5 bases). The CDR3 covers 15 residues. The ends were cut back, 4 bases at V and 1 base at J, with 14 bases in the middle. Per the germline V gene, CDR1 is SGHRS and CDR2 is YFSETQ. In DNA form, the CDR3 reads TGCGCCAGCAGCACCGGACTTGGAGTCCAAGAGACCCAGTACTTC. Amino acid sequence: CASSTGLGVQETQYF.

CDR3 DNA: TGTGCCAGCAGCCGGTCCTACGAGCAGTACTTC. This sequence encodes CASSRSYEQYF. V and J are TRBV11-2 and TRBJ2-7; D gene uncertain. Germline V gene sequence: CDR1 SGHAT, CDR2 FQNNGV. Trimming removed 5 bases at V and 1 base at J, with 3 bases between. The length of the CDR3 is 11 residues.

This clone has a single count. This sequence joins TRBV5-6 and TRBJ1-1; TRBD1 matches at 7 bases. J gave up 7 bases and V 4 bases, and 4 bases lay outside the gene matches. Germline V gene data show CDR1 as SGHDT and CDR2 as YYEEEE. The CDR3 loop spans 12 amino acids. DNA for the CDR3: TGTGCCAGCAGCATCGGGACAGTTGAAGCTTTCTTT. It codes for CASSIGTVEAFF.

This sequence joins TRBV29-1 and TRBJ2-1; a weak D match, TRBD1 (5 bases). The CDR3 is made up of 13 amino acids. The germline V and J ends were trimmed by 4 bases and 7 bases, with 14 bases remaining between them. Germline assignment: CDR1 SQVTM and CDR2 ANQGSEA. Here the CDR3 DNA reads TGCAGCGTTGGATCAGGGTCACTGAATGAGCAGTTCTTC. As protein: CSVGSGSLNEQFF.

J is TRBJ2-1 and V is TRBV11-2; 9 bases align to TRBD2. CDR1 is SGHAT, CDR2 FQNNGV, per germline. The CDR3 loop spans 16 amino acids. J lost 4 bases, V lost 1 base, and 5 bases had no gene match. CDR3 region: CASSLGPLAGYNEQFF. The CDR3 DNA sequence: TGTGCCAGCAGCTTAGGCCCCCTAGCGGGGTACAATGAGCAGTTCTTC.

DNA of the CDR3: TGTGCCAGCAGCCTGTGGGAGCCAGATACGCAGTATTTT. Translating it yields CASSLWEPDTQYF. This rearrangement joins TRBV14 to TRBJ2-3; a possible D gene is TRBD2 (5 bases). CDR1 and CDR2 from the germline V gene are SGHDN and FVKESK. This CDR3 region has 13 residues. Trimming removed 4 bases at V and 4 bases at J, with 9 bases between.

The chain is built from TRBV30 and TRBJ1-1; TRBD1 agrees at 8 bases. The CDR3 is 16 amino acids. Unmatched junction bases numbered 8, after V lost 0 bases and J lost 2 bases. Germline lookup yields CDR1 GTSNPN and CDR2 SVGIG (reference sequence). Written as DNA, the CDR3 is TGTGCCTGGAGTGTACTACAGGGGGTCCTAAACACTGAAGCTTTCTTT. This sequence encodes CAWSVLQGVLNTEAFF.

The rearrangement links TRBV11-2 to TRBJ1-6; D is possibly TRBD1 (6 bases). The germline gives CDR1 SGHAT, CDR2 FQNNGV. The CDR3 runs to 16 residues. V was shortened by 5 bases and J by 4 bases, with 15 bases between the two germline ends. CDR3 region: CASSEPWTDYNSPLHF. CDR3 DNA sequence: TGTGCCAGCAGCGAGCCTTGGACAGATTATAATTCACCCCTCCACTTT.

The chain recombines TRBV7-2 with TRBJ2-1; maybe TRBD2 (7 bases). V was pared by 5 bases and J by 11 bases, with 22 bases between. CDR3 length equals 15 residues. CDR1 is SGHTA, CDR2 FQGNSA, per germline. The CDR3 here is CASSQGSGGRPQQFF. The CDR3 DNA sequence: TGTGCCAGCAGCCAGGGGTCGGGGGGCCGTCCGCAGCAGTTCTTC.

This clone has just one count. V is TRBV5-1 and J is TRBJ1-1; no firm D call. Germline V CDR1 and CDR2: SGHRS, YFSETQ. V lost 0 bases and J 4 bases, leaving 13 bases between the germline ends. CDR3 length: 15 amino acids. The DNA of the CDR3 is TGCGCCAGCAGCTTGGGTCCTCGGGGAGCCACTGAAGCTTTCTTT. Translation gives CASSLGPRGATEAFF.

This rearrangement joins TRBV28 to TRBJ1-4, with D possibly TRBD1 on 5 matching bases. The CDR3 length is 12 residues. Germline CDR1 reads MDHEN; CDR2 reads SYDVKM. With 8 bases removed from V and 7 bases from J, the gap between germline ends came to 11 bases. CDR3 in amino acids: CASRDSIEKLFF. The CDR3 region has the DNA TGTGCCAGCCGTGACAGCATTGAAAAACTGTTTTTT.

The chain carries TRBV27 and TRBJ1-5; 9 bases map to TRBD1. The germline V gene encodes CDR1 MNHEY and CDR2 SMNVEV (reference sequence). This CDR3 spans 15 amino acids. Trimming took 6 bases from V and 1 from J; bases not matched to a gene: 4. The CDR3 loop reads CASSPTGGSNQPQHF. CDR3 in DNA: TGTGCCAGCAGCCCGACAGGGGGGAGCAATCAGCCCCAGCATTTT.

The CDR3 here is CASSTSSGYNEQFF. CDR3 bases: TGTGCCAGCAGTACCTCTAGCGGGTACAATGAGCAGTTCTTC. The J gene is TRBJ2-1, the V gene TRBV27; TRBD2 agrees at 8 bases. CDR3 size: 14 residues. Germline trimming cut 5 bases from V and 4 bases from J; bases unmatched to any gene: 4. Germline CDR1 MNHEY, CDR2 SMNVEV (reference sequence).

The chain employs TRBV7-9 and TRBJ2-1; 10 bases line up with TRBD2. CDR1 SEHNR and CDR2 FQNEAQ come from the germline V gene (reference sequence). The J segment lost 2 bases and the V segment lost 6 bases, leaving 4 bases of the junction unmatched. The CDR3 is 15 residues long. CDR3 sequence (DNA): TGTGCCAGCAGTTCTAGCGGGGGCCCCTACAATGAGCAGTTCTTC. Its translation: CASSSSGGPYNEQFF.

The chain employs TRBV6-5 and TRBJ2-1; the match to TRBD1 covers 8 bases. The V gene end was trimmed by 2 bases and the J gene end by 7 bases; junction bases not matched to a gene: 10. CDR1 and CDR2 from the germline V gene are MNHEY and SVGAGI. This CDR3 is 16 amino acids long. This CDR3 is CASSYETGVVWNEQFF. Here the CDR3 DNA reads TGTGCCAGCAGTTACGAGACAGGGGTCGTTTGGAATGAGCAGTTCTTC.

The V call is TRBV11-2, the J call TRBJ1-5, with D possibly being TRBD1 (5 bases). Germline CDR1 SGHAT, CDR2 FQNNGV. This CDR3 region has 15 residues. Trimming stripped 4 bases from V and 5 bases from J, with 15 bases between. The CDR3 loop reads CASSSVGADDQPQHF. The DNA of the CDR3 is TGTGCCAGCAGCTCGGTTGGGGCGGATGATCAGCCCCAGCATTTT.